A single TCR beta chain is shown here with its context. Its specificity is not known. Following extraction, RNA underwent reverse transcription to cDNA, which served as the sequencing template. The repertoire was sequenced with immunoSEQ multiplex PCR; TCRdb's copy has only in-frame clones and lacks some. The data contain around 4,400 clones, over 55% of them singletons. Treatment specified: oral pan-JAK inhibitor, 5-10 mg twice daily. From alopecia areata patients, lesional scalp punch biopsies and peripheral blood were collected. The CDR3 is 14 residues long. Trimming at V came to 4 bases and at J to 3 bases, leaving 6 bases not matched to a gene. Germline V lookup: CDR1 SGHTS, CDR2 YDEGEE. This entry is derived from a study of CD8+ T cells in alopecia areata. Findings of the study overall: Scalp clonality decreased significantly with tofacitinib, and so did expanded CD8+ clones among the top 100.

The TCR was taken from a human donor with alopecia areata. The V gene is TRBV5-8, the J gene TRBJ2-5; 7 nucleotides agree with TRBD1. The source material was skin, sampled at roughly week 38, from a patient treated with tofacitinib. The CDR3 nucleotides are TGTGCCAGCAGCCAAGGGGACAGTGAAGAGACCCAGTACTTC. It translates to CASSQGDSEETQYF.